The TCR beta chain described here comes from a study of patients and donors after allogeneic stem cell transplantation. Trimming removed 5 bases from V and 5 bases from J; junction bases left unmatched: 7. This CDR3 is built from 14 residues. Germline CDR1 and CDR2: SGHNT and YYREEE (reference sequence). TCRdb ran MiXCR on the RT-PCR reads and lists one entry per CDR3 protein. The sample shows under 200,000 distinct CDR3 sequences, over 25% of them seen only once. The source material was blood, either unsorted or a sorted T cell fraction (not recorded which). This receptor was identified in a human donor who was either an allogeneic HSCT recipient or a stem cell or donor lymphocyte infusion donor (not recorded which). It is not recorded whose cells these are; they may come from a transplant donor. V is TRBV5-4 and J is TRBJ1-1; TRBD1 aligns across 9 bases. DNA of the CDR3: TGTGCCAGCAGTCCGACAGGGGGTTGGACTGAAGCTTTCTTT. Protein product: CASSPTGGWTEAFF.